Ten or more counts support the clone carrying this T cell receptor (beta chain). Antigen specificity is unknown. The sample belongs to a study of CD8+CD57+ T cells in acquired aplastic anemia. The overall study: The mean DNA yield obtained from sorted CD4+ and CD8+ cells came to roughly 3.4 ug. Findings and limits, study-wide: Roughly 30 sequences, all CD8+ CDR3, were shared between patients and controls.

Patients included in sequencing had previously demonstrated CD8+CD57+ cell expansion by flow cytometry. The study profiled TCR beta VDJ and CDR3 using genomic DNA as template. MiXCR was run by TCRdb on the reads, yielding one entry per CDR3 protein. The profile covers under 200,000 distinct CDR3 sequences, with around 50% appearing a single time and 2.5% to 3.5% taken by the ten largest. The CDR3 contains 13 residues. Trimming cost V 1 base and J 6 bases, with 9 bases left between them. Looked up from germline, CDR1 is SNHLY and CDR2 is FYNNEI. This sequence originates from a human donor with aplastic anemia. The sequenced sample consisted of sorted CD4+, CD8+, or CD8+CD57+ T cells (not recorded which) from PBMCs. V usage is TRBV2 and J usage is TRBJ2-5; D gene unclear. The CDR3 is CASSEGAVQTQYF. The CDR3 DNA follows: TGTGCCAGCAGTGAAGGGGCGGTCCAGACCCAGTACTTC.